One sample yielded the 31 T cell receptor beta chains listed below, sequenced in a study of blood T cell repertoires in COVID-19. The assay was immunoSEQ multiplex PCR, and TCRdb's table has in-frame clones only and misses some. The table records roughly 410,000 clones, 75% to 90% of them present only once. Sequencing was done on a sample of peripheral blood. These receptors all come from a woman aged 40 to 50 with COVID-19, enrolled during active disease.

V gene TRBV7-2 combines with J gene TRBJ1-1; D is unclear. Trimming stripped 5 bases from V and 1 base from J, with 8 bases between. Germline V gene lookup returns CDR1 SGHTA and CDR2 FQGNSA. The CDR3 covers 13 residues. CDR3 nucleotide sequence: TGTGCCAGCAGCGTCCGGGGGAACACTGAAGCTTTCTTT. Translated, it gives CASSVRGNTEAFF.

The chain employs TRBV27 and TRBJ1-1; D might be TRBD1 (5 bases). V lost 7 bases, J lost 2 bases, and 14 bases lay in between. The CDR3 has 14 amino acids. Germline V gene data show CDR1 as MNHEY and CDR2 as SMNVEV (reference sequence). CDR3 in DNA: TGTGCCAGCATCCCCCGGGGGGGAAACACTGAAGCTTTCTTT. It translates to CASIPRGGNTEAFF.

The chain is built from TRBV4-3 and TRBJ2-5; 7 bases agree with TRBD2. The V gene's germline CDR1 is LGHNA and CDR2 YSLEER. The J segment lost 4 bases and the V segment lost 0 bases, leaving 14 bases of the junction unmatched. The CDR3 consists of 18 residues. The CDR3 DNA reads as TGCGCCAGCAGCCAAGACCGGGCTTCGAGCGGGGCAGCAGAGACCCAGTACTTC. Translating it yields CASSQDRASSGAAETQYF.

This CDR3 is CASIETASMNTEAFF. The CDR3 bases are TGTGCCAGCATCGAGACAGCCAGTATGAACACTGAAGCTTTCTTT. The V and J genes are TRBV28 and TRBJ1-1; possibly TRBD1 for D (5 bases). The germline CDR1 and CDR2 sequences are MDHEN and SYDVKM. This CDR3 contains 15 residues. Trimming removed 7 bases at V and 0 bases at J, with 15 bases between.

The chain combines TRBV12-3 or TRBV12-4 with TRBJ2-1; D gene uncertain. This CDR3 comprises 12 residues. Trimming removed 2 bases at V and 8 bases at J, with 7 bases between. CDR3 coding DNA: TGTGCCAGCAGTTTATCTCTCTATGAGCAGTTCTTC. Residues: CASSLSLYEQFF.

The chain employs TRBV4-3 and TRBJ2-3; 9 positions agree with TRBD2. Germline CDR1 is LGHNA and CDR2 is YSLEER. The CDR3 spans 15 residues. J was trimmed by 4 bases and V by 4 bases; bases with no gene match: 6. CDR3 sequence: CASSPEGGRADTQYF. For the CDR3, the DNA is TGCGCCAGCAGCCCGGAGGGCGGGAGGGCAGATACGCAGTATTTT.

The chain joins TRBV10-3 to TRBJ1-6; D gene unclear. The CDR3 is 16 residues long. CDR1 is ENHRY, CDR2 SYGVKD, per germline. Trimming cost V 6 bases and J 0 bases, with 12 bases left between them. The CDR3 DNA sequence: TGTGCCATCAGCGACACAAAGAGCTCCTATAATTCACCCCTCCACTTT. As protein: CAISDTKSSYNSPLHF.

In DNA, the CDR3 is TGTGCCAGTAAAACCGGGACAGGGAACTACGAGCAGTACTTC. Its translation: CASKTGTGNYEQYF. The V gene is TRBV19, the J gene TRBJ2-7, with TRBD1 identical over 9 bases. CDR1 is LNHDA and CDR2 is SQIVND in the germline V gene (reference sequence). CDR3 length: 14 residues. V dropped 7 bases and J dropped 3; count of bases not matched to a gene: 7.

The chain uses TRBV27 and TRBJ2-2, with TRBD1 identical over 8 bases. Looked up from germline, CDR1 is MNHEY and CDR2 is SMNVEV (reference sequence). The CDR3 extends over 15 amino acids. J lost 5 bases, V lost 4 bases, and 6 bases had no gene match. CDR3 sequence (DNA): TGTGCCAGCAGTTCTACAGGGGGTGTTACCGGGGAGCTGTTTTTT. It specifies CASSSTGGVTGELFF.

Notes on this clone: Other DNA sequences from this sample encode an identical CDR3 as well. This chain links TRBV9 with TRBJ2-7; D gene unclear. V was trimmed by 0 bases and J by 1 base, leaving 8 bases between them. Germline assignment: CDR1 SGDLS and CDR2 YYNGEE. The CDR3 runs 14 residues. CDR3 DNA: TGTGCCAGCAGCGTAGGGGCTGTTTCCTACGAGCAGTACTTC. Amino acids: CASSVGAVSYEQYF.

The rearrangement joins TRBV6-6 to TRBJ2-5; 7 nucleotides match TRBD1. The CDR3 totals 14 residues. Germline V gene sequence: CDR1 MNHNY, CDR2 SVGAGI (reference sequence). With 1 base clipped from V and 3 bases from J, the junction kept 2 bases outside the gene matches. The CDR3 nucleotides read TGTGCCAGCAGTTACTATGGGACAGAAGAGACCCAGTACTTC. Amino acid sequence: CASSYYGTEETQYF.

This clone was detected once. CDR3 DNA: TGTGCCAGCAGCGCCCAGGGGCACAGCAATCAGCCCCAGCATTTT. This codes for CASSAQGHSNQPQHF. The chain carries TRBV9 and TRBJ1-5; maybe TRBD1 (6 bases). The CDR3 sequence is 15 residues long. The germline gives CDR1 SGDLS, CDR2 YYNGEE. The ends were cut back, 3 bases at V and 1 base at J, with 11 bases in the middle.

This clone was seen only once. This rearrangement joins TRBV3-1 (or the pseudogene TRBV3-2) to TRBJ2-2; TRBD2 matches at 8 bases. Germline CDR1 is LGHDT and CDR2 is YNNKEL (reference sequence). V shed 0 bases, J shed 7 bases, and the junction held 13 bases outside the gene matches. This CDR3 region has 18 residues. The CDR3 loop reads CASSQDFGRGGLGGELFF. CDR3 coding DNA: TGTGCCAGCAGCCAAGACTTCGGCCGGGGGGGCCTAGGCGGGGAGCTGTTTTTT.

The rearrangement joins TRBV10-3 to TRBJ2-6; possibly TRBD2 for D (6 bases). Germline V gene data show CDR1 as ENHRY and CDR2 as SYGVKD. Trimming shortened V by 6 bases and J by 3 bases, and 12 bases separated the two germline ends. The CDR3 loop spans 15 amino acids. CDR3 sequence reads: CAIRSGVSGANVLTF. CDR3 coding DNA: TGTGCCATCAGGTCGGGGGTGAGTGGGGCCAACGTCCTGACTTTC.

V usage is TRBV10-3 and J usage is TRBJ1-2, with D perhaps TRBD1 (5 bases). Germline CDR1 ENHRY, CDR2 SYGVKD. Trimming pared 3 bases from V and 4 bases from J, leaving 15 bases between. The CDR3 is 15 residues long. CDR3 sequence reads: CAISEVQGPIYGYTF. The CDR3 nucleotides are TGTGCCATCAGTGAAGTTCAGGGTCCCATCTATGGCTACACCTTC.

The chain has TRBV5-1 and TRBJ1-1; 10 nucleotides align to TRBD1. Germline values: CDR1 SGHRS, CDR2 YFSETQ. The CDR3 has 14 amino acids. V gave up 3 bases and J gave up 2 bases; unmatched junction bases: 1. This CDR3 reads CASSSTGGNTEAFF. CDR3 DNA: TGCGCCAGCAGCTCGACAGGGGGCAACACTGAAGCTTTCTTT. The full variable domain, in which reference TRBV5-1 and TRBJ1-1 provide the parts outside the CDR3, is KAGVTQTPRYLIKTRGQQVTLSCSPISGHRSVSWYQQTPGQGLQFLFEYFSETQRNKGNFPGRFSGRQFSNSRSEMNVSTLELGDSALYLCASSSTGGNTEAFFGQGTRLTVV.

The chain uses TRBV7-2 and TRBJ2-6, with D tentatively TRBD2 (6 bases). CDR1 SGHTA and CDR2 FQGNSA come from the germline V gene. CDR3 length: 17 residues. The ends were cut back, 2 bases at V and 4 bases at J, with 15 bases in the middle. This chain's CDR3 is CASSLRRGPGGANVLTF. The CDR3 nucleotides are TGTGCCAGCAGCTTAAGGCGGGGACCGGGCGGGGCCAACGTCCTGACTTTC.

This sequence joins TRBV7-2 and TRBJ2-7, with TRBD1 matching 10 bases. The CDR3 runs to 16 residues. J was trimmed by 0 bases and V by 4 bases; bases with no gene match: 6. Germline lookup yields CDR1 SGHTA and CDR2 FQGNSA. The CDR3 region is CASSSTRTGGSYEQYF. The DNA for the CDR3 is TGTGCCAGCAGCTCCACCCGGACAGGGGGCTCCTACGAGCAGTACTTC.

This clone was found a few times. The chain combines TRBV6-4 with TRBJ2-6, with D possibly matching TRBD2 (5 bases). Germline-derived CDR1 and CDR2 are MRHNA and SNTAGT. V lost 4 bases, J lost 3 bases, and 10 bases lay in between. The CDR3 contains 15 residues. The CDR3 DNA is TGTGCCAGCAGTGCGTCGGGGAGTGGGGCCAACGTCCTGACTTTC. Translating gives CASSASGSGANVLTF.

The CDR3 region is CASSLAGTGMKGDEQFF. CDR3 DNA sequence: TGTGCCAGCAGCTTAGCTGGGACAGGGATGAAAGGGGATGAGCAGTTCTTC. The chain couples TRBV7-6 to TRBJ2-1; TRBD1 matches at 9 bases. Trimming removed 0 bases from V and 8 bases from J; junction bases left unmatched: 11. This CDR3 has 17 amino acids. CDR1 and CDR2 (germline): SGHVS, FNYEAQ.

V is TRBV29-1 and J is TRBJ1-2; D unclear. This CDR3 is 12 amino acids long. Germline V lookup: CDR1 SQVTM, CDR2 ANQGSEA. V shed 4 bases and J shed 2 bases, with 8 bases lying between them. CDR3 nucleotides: TGCAGCGTTGTAGGAGGGAACTATGGCTACACCTTC. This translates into CSVVGGNYGYTF. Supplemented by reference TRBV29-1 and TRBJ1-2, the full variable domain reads SAVISQKPSRDICQRGTSLTIQCQVDSQVTMMFWYRQQPGQSLTLIATANQGSEATYESGFVIDKFPISRPNLTFSTLTVSNMSPEDSSIYLCSVVGGNYGYTFGSGTRLTVV.

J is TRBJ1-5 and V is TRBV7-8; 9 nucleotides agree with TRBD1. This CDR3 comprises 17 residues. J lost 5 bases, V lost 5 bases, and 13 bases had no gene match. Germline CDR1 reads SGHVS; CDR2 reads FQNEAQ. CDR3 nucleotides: TGTGCCAGCAGCCGTGATCTGGGGACAGGGCCCGATCAGCCCCAGCATTTT. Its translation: CASSRDLGTGPDQPQHF.

CDR3 sequence (DNA): TGTGCCAGCAGTTCGGGACAGGGAAGAGGGAACACTGAAGCTTTCTTT. Translated: CASSSGQGRGNTEAFF. The V call is TRBV28, the J call TRBJ1-1; 9 bases align to TRBD1. CDR1 is MDHEN and CDR2 is SYDVKM in the germline V gene. Trimming removed 4 bases from V and 1 base from J; junction bases left unmatched: 7. The CDR3 has 16 amino acids.

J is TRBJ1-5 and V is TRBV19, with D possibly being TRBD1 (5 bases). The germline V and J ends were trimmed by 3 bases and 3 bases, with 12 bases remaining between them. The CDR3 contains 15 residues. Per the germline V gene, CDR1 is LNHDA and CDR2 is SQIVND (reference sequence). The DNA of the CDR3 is TGTGCCAGTAGTATCCTTCGACAGCTCAATCAGCCCCAGCATTTT. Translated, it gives CASSILRQLNQPQHF.

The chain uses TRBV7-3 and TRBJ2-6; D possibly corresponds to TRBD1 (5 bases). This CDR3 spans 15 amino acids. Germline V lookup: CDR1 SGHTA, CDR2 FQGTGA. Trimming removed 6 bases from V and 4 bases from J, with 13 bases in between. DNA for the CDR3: TGTGCCAGCAGTCCTCAGGGTAGAGGGGCCAACGTCCTGACTTTC. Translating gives CASSPQGRGANVLTF.

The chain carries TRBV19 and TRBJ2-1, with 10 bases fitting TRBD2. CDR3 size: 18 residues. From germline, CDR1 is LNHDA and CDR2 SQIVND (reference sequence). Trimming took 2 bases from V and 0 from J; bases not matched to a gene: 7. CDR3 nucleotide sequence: TGTGCCAGTAGTATACTACTAGCGGGGTGGAGCTCCTACAATGAGCAGTTCTTC. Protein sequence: CASSILLAGWSSYNEQFF. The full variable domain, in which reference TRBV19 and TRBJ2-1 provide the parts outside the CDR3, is DGGITQSPKYLFRKEGQNVTLSCEQNLNHDAMYWYRQDPGQGLRLIYYSQIVNDFQKGDIAEGYSVSREKKESFPLTVTSAQKNPTAFYLCASSILLAGWSSYNEQFFGPGTRLTVL.

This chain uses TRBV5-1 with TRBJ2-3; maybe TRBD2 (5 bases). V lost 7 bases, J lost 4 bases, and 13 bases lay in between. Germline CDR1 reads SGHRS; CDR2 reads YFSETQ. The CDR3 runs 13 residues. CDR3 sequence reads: CASSSSEADTQYF. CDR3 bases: TGCGCCAGCTCTTCTTCGGAGGCAGATACGCAGTATTTT.

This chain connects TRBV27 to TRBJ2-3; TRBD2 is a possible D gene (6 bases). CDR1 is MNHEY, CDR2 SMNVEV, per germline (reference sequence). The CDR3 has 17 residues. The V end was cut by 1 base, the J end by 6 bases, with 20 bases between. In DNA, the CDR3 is TGTGCCAGCAGTTTATATGGCGGGACGCTTAGGCGGGATACGCAGTATTTT. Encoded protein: CASSLYGGTLRRDTQYF.

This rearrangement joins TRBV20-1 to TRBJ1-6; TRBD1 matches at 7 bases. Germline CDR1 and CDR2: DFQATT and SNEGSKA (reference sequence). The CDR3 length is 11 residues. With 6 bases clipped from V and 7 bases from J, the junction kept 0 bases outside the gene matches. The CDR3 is CSAGQNSPLHF. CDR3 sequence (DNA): TGCAGTGCGGGACAGAATTCACCCCTCCACTTT.

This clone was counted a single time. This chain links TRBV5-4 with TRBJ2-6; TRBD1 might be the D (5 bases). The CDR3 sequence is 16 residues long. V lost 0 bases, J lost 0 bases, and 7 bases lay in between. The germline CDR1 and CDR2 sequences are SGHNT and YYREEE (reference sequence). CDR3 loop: CASSLGQPSGANVLTF. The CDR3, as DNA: TGTGCCAGCAGCTTGGGACAGCCCTCTGGGGCCAACGTCCTGACTTTC. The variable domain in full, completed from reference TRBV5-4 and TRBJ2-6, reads ETGVTQSPTHLIKTRGQQVTLRCSSQSGHNTVSWYQQALGQGPQFIFQYYREEENGRGNFPPRFSGLQFPNYSSELNVNALELDDSALYLCASSLGQPSGANVLTFGAGSRLTVL.

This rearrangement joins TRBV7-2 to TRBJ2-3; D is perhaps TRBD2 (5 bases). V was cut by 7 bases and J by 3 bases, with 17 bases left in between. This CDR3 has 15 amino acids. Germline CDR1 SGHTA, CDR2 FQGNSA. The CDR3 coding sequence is TGTGCCAGCACCCCACGGGCGGGCCCGACAGATACGCAGTATTTT. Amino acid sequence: CASTPRAGPTDTQYF. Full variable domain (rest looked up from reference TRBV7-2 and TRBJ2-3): GAGVSQSPSNKVTEKGKDVELRCDPISGHTALYWYRQSLGQGLEFLIYFQGNSAPDKSGLPSDRFSAERTGGSVSTLTIQRTQQEDSAVYLCASTPRAGPTDTQYFGPGTRLTVL.